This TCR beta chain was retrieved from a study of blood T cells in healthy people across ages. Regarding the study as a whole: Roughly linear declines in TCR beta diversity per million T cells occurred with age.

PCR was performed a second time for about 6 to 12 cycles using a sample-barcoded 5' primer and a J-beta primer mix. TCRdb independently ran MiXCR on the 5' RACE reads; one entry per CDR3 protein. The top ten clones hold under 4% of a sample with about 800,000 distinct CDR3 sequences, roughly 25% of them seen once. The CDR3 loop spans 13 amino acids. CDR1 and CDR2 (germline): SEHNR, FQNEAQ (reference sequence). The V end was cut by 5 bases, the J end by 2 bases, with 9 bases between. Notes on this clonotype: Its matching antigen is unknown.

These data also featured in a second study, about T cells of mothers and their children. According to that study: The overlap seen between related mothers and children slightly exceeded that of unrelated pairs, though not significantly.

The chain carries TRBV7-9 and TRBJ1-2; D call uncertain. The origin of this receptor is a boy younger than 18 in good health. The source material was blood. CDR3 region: CASSQPMNYGYTF. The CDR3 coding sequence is TGTGCCAGCAGCCAGCCGATGAACTATGGCTACACCTTC.